The present T cell receptor beta chain was sequenced within a study of blood T cell repertoires in COVID-19. At the level of the study: From the United States, Italy and Spain came samples of acute and convalescent COVID-19.

The CDR3 has 12 residues. The germline CDR1 and CDR2 sequences are LGHDT and YNNKEL (reference sequence). The V gene lost 1 base and the J gene lost 14 bases, with 14 bases spanning the gap. The assay was immunoSEQ multiplex PCR, and TCRdb's table has in-frame clones only and misses some. This sample has approximately 230,000 clones, with about 91% found just once. Sequencing input: peripheral blood. This chain links TRBV3-1 (or the pseudogene TRBV3-2) with TRBJ1-2; a weak D match, TRBD1 (6 bases). The clonotype comes from a woman in her 30s with COVID-19, enrolled during active disease. CDR3 amino acids: CASSQVLTGQTF. The CDR3 DNA is TGTGCCAGCAGCCAAGTTCTGACAGGCCAAACCTTC.